The clone carrying this TCR beta chain was found a few times. Sequencing used immunoSEQ multiplex PCR; TCRdb keeps in-frame clones, though not all of them. Among under 350,000 clones, about 92% were seen once, and the ten largest hold 2.6%. The data were obtained in a study of blood T cell repertoires in COVID-19. Cohort allocation depended upon clinical history that participants reported. V lost 0 bases, J lost 5 bases, and 8 bases stayed unmatched. CDR3 length equals 18 residues. Looked up from germline, CDR1 is PRHDT and CDR2 is FYEKMQ (reference sequence). Material: PBMCs or T cells enriched from blood (not recorded which). The TCR comes from a man in his 60s who had recovered from COVID-19. The V and J genes are TRBV13 and TRBJ2-3, with 13 positions matching TRBD2. CDR3 DNA sequence: TGTGCCAGCAGCTTAGGGACTAGCGGGAGGAGGTTGGGAGATACGCAGTATTTT. This encodes CASSLGTSGRRLGDTQYF.